This T cell receptor beta chain was profiled in a study of graft-versus-host responses after intestinal transplantation. Study-level points and caveats: Recipient-marrow GvH clones were detected, some having first appeared in ileum or blood.

As regards this clone: No antigen is known for it.

The data were produced by immunoSEQ multiplex PCR, yet TCRdb's version contains in-frame clones alone and is incomplete. Of tens of thousands of clones detected, around 91% appear once; the ten largest clones hold roughly 4%. V lost 0 bases and J 3 bases, leaving 9 bases between the germline ends. This CDR3 comprises 15 residues. CDR1 and CDR2 (germline): MGHRA, YSYEKL. The source was unstimulated CD8+ T cells sorted from spleen or lymph node cells, collected before transplant. The sequence was obtained from a human donor who was the organ donor for an intestinal transplant. The chain recombines TRBV4-1 with TRBJ1-5, with D possibly matching TRBD1 (5 bases). The CDR3 DNA follows: TGCGCCAGCAGCCAAGATTCAGGGTCCAATCAGCCCCAGCATTTT. Amino acids: CASSQDSGSNQPQHF.